The sequence of this T cell receptor beta chain was determined in a study of blood T cell repertoires in COVID-19. About the study: From T cells, B-cell-depleted T cells, or PBMCs came the material, which was cDNA or gDNA.

TCRdb's copy holds only in-frame clones and misses some; the assay was immunoSEQ multiplex PCR. The table records about 160,000 clones, around 83% of them present only once. The CDR3 has 14 amino acids. CDR1 and CDR2 (germline): SGHKS, YYEKEE (reference sequence). V was clipped by 1 base and J by 2 bases, with 8 bases between them. This TCR came from a woman aged 45-65 years with COVID-19, enrolled during active disease. The sequenced sample consisted of peripheral blood. This rearrangement joins TRBV5-5 to TRBJ2-3; D may be TRBD2 (6 bases). The CDR3 nucleotides are TGTGCCAGCAGCTTGTGGCGGGACACAGATACGCAGTATTTT. As protein: CASSLWRDTDTQYF.